This paragraph reports one T cell receptor (beta chain). This sample is part of a study of T cell changes during pregnancy in multiple sclerosis. The data were produced by immunoSEQ multiplex PCR, yet TCRdb's version contains in-frame clones alone and is incomplete. The sample holds tens of thousands of clones; roughly 90% are singletons and the top ten take less than 2%. The receptor comes from a female donor with multiple sclerosis, enrolled in a pregnancy study. The sample in question was peripheral blood, obtained in the first trimester of pregnancy.

CDR3 nucleotides: TGTGCCAGCAGTTGGCGACTAGCGGGAGGAGGGGGAGATCAGTACTTC. This sequence encodes CASSWRLAGGGGDQYF. The rearrangement joins TRBV6-5 to TRBJ2-4; TRBD2 agrees at 13 bases. Germline lookup yields CDR1 MNHEY and CDR2 SVGAGI. The junction had 12 bases not matched to a gene; V was cut back by 4 bases and J by 12 bases. The CDR3 has 16 amino acids.